These 28 T cell receptor beta chains originate from one sample sequenced in a study of T-cell reconstitution after alpha-beta-depleted transplantation in children. Unique molecular identifiers were used in preparing the TCRbeta library. TCRdb recomputed calls from the PCR reads with MiXCR, one row per CDR3 protein. Of about 400,000 distinct CDR3 sequences in the sample, 20% were seen once. The sequences come from PBMCs from the stem cell graft donor, collected from the stem cell graft. The receptor set was obtained from a human donor who donated a stem cell graft to a child with acute myeloid leukemia.

This clonotype showed up many times. V and J are TRBV29-1 and TRBJ1-1, with 7 nucleotides matching TRBD1. Germline-derived CDR1 and CDR2 are SQVTM and ANQGSEA. J lost 8 bases, V lost 7 bases, and 7 bases had no gene match. This CDR3 region has 11 residues. The CDR3 nucleotides are TGCAGCGGAAGACAGGGAGGCGAAGCTTTCTTT. This codes for CSGRQGGEAFF.

A few counts support this clonotype. The chain combines TRBV18 with TRBJ2-1; no clear D. Germline lookup yields CDR1 KGHSH and CDR2 LQKENI. The CDR3 is 13 amino acids. Between the trimmed V and J ends, which lost 2 bases and 5 bases, there was a span of 7 bases. CDR3 residues: CASSPAPDNEQFF. DNA for the CDR3: TGTGCCAGCTCACCAGCCCCAGACAATGAGCAGTTCTTC.

The gene calls are TRBV4-3 and TRBJ1-4; D not certain. Deletions cut 4 bases from V and 4 bases from J, with 7 bases between. The CDR3 sequence is 13 residues long. Germline V gives CDR1 LGHNA, CDR2 YSLEER. This CDR3 is CASSPGGNEKLFF. The CDR3, as DNA: TGCGCCAGCAGCCCCGGAGGTAATGAAAAACTGTTTTTT.

This clonotype was picked up a small number of times. The rearrangement joins TRBV20-1 to TRBJ1-2; TRBD1 is a possible D gene (5 bases). V gave up 4 bases and J gave up 4 bases, with 19 bases separating them. This CDR3 has 15 residues. Germline V lookup: CDR1 DFQATT, CDR2 SNEGSKA (reference sequence). The CDR3 loop is CSAKGDSLQPYGYTF. The CDR3 nucleotides are TGCAGTGCTAAGGGCGACAGCCTACAACCCTATGGCTACACCTTC.

At least ten counts were recorded for this clonotype. The genes are TRBV29-1 and TRBJ2-3; 11 bases fit TRBD1. The CDR3 is made up of 16 amino acids. V lost 3 bases and J lost 5; bases outside the gene matches: 10. Germline V gives CDR1 SQVTM, CDR2 ANQGSEA. CDR3 coding DNA: TGCAGCGTTGAGTCAATCCGGGGACAGGGGGGAGATACGCAGTATTTT. It translates to CSVESIRGQGGDTQYF.

V usage is TRBV19 and J usage is TRBJ2-5; D could derive from TRBD1 or TRBD2 (5 bases each). CDR3 size: 15 residues. Per the germline V gene, CDR1 is LNHDA and CDR2 is SQIVND (reference sequence). V shed 3 bases and J shed 5 bases, with 16 bases lying between them. For the CDR3, the DNA is TGTGCCAGTAGTATCTCGTTCGGGGCGTGGGAGACCCAGTACTTC. This codes for CASSISFGAWETQYF.

In its sample, this clonotype was seen many times. The chain couples TRBV20-1 to TRBJ2-5; 7 bases align to TRBD1. Germline values: CDR1 DFQATT, CDR2 SNEGSKA (reference sequence). V shed 3 bases, J shed 2 bases, and the junction held 3 bases outside the gene matches. The length of the CDR3 is 13 residues. The CDR3 here is CSARRGPQETQYF. The CDR3 DNA follows: TGCAGTGCTAGGAGGGGGCCACAAGAGACCCAGTACTTC.

This clonotype has a handful of counts. This chain connects TRBV28 to TRBJ1-2; possible D gene TRBD1, 6 bases. This CDR3 has 12 residues. Germline V gene lookup returns CDR1 MDHEN and CDR2 SYDVKM. Trimming took 2 bases from V and 8 from J, leaving 9 bases between them. CDR3 loop: CASSLTGNGYTF. The DNA for the CDR3 is TGTGCCAGCAGTTTAACAGGGAACGGCTACACCTTC.

At least ten counts were recorded for this clonotype. V and J are TRBV6-1 and TRBJ2-1; D may be TRBD2 (5 bases). V lost 6 bases and J 4 bases, leaving 16 bases between the germline ends. Germline V gene sequence: CDR1 MNHNS, CDR2 SASEGT. The CDR3 is 15 residues long. The CDR3: CASSQGPPGYNEQFF. DNA for the CDR3: TGTGCCAGCAGCCAAGGACCCCCGGGATACAATGAGCAGTTCTTC.

V is TRBV4-2 and J is TRBJ2-6, with D maybe TRBD2 (6 bases). Germline CDR1 reads LGHNA; CDR2 reads YNFKEQ. Between the trimmed V and J ends, which lost 1 base and 0 bases, there was a span of 13 bases. This CDR3 contains 18 residues. CDR3 DNA: TGTGCCAGCAGCCAAGGCCTAATGGGAGGCTCTGGGGCCAACGTCCTGACTTTC. This codes for CASSQGLMGGSGANVLTF.

This clonotype was found many times. CDR3 residues: CASSLRGTEAFF. The DNA of the CDR3 is TGTGCCAGCAGCTTACGGGGGACTGAAGCTTTCTTT. This chain uses TRBV12-3 or TRBV12-4 with TRBJ1-1, with D possibly being TRBD1 (5 bases). V lost 6 bases to trimming and J lost 5 bases, with 10 bases between them. This CDR3 has 12 residues.

The table lists this clonotype with many counts. The CDR3 loop is CSVRTSGSFYEQFF. The CDR3 DNA follows: TGCAGTGTCCGGACTAGCGGGAGTTTCTATGAGCAGTTCTTC. The V gene is TRBV20-1, the J gene TRBJ2-1; 13 positions match TRBD2. The CDR3 contains 14 residues. Looked up from germline, CDR1 is DFQATT and CDR2 is SNEGSKA (reference sequence). The V gene end was trimmed by 7 bases and the J gene end by 8 bases; junction bases not matched to a gene: 8.

The sample holds many counts of this clonotype. Sequence at one end of the junction differs from germline and may be a read error. The genes are TRBV20-1 and TRBJ2-3; possible D gene TRBD1, 6 bases. Germline values: CDR1 DFQATT, CDR2 SNEGSKA (reference sequence). This CDR3 contains 10 residues. CDR3 residues: CSARGTLQYF. CDR3 nucleotides: TGCAGTGCCAGAGGGACACTTCAGTATTTT.

This clonotype was seen more than once but under ten times. The CDR3 sequence: CASSLAPSVGELFF. The CDR3 coding sequence is TGTGCCAGCAGCTTAGCACCCAGCGTCGGGGAGCTGTTTTTT. The chain links TRBV7-9 to TRBJ2-2; no definite D call. Trimming removed 0 bases from V and 7 bases from J, with 9 bases in between. Germline V gene sequence: CDR1 SEHNR, CDR2 FQNEAQ (reference sequence). The CDR3 contains 14 residues.

This clonotype has a handful of counts. V usage is TRBV24-1 and J usage is TRBJ2-1, with a possible D match to TRBD2 (6 bases). Trimming took 4 bases from V and 2 from J, leaving 11 bases between them. CDR1 KGHDR and CDR2 SFDVKD come from the germline V gene. The CDR3 totals 15 residues. CDR3 in DNA: TGTGCCACCAGTGACCGGGAGTACACCTACAATGAGCAGTTCTTC. This sequence encodes CATSDREYTYNEQFF.

This clonotype occurred a few times. The rearrangement uses TRBV15 and TRBJ2-1; D unclear. V was pared by 1 base and J by 6 bases, with 4 bases between. Germline V gene sequence: CDR1 LNHNV, CDR2 YYDKDF (reference sequence). The CDR3 is made up of 12 amino acids. CDR3 DNA sequence: TGTGCCACCAGCAGAGTTTCCAATGAGCAGTTCTTC. Translating it yields CATSRVSNEQFF. Full variable domain (remainder filled in from reference TRBV15 and TRBJ2-1): DAMVIQNPRYQVTQFGKPVTLSCSQTLNHNVMYWYQQKSSQAPKLLFHYYDKDFNNEADTPDNFQSRRPNTSFCFLDIRSPGLGDTAMYLCATSRVSNEQFFGPGTRLTVL.

The chain joins TRBV4-1 to TRBJ2-7, with 14 bases lining up with TRBD2. V gave up 4 bases and J gave up 2 bases; unmatched junction bases: 7. Germline values: CDR1 MGHRA, CDR2 YSYEKL. The CDR3 contains 17 residues. The CDR3 region has the DNA TGCGCCAGCAGCCCCGGGACTAGCGGGAGCCGGCCCTACGAGCAGTACTTC. Its translation is CASSPGTSGSRPYEQYF.

The rearrangement uses TRBV20-1 and TRBJ2-7; TRBD1 might be the D (7 bases). CDR3 length: 13 amino acids. V was clipped by 6 bases and J by 7 bases, with 19 bases between them. Germline V gene data show CDR1 as DFQATT and CDR2 as SNEGSKA (reference sequence). For the CDR3, the DNA is TGCAGTGCGTCTCCAGGGGGGAAAGAAGAGCAGTACTTC. Its translation: CSASPGGKEEQYF.

There are a few counts of this clonotype. The chain combines TRBV3-1 with TRBJ2-7; 11 bases map to TRBD2. The CDR3 is made up of 15 amino acids. Trimming at V came to 3 bases and at J to 4 bases, leaving 5 bases not matched to a gene. CDR1 is LGHDT and CDR2 is YNNKEL in the germline V gene (reference sequence). CDR3: CASSQAGTSGYEQYF. The CDR3 DNA follows: TGTGCCAGCAGCCAGGCTGGGACTAGCGGTTACGAGCAGTACTTC.

The chain links TRBV5-5 to TRBJ2-5; a weak D match, TRBD2 (6 bases). Germline loops: CDR1 SGHKS, CDR2 YYEKEE (reference sequence). The V end lost 2 bases, the J end lost 2 bases, and 16 bases lay between the germline ends. CDR3 size: 16 residues. CDR3 in amino acids: CASSLPLGGDQETQYF. Written as DNA, the CDR3 is TGTGCCAGCAGCTTACCCTTAGGAGGGGATCAAGAGACCCAGTACTTC.

This rearrangement joins TRBV20-1 to TRBJ2-1; 11 bases are a match to TRBD2. Per the germline V gene, CDR1 is DFQATT and CDR2 is SNEGSKA (reference sequence). This CDR3 has 14 residues. Germline trimming cut 4 bases from V and 3 bases from J; bases unmatched to any gene: 2. The CDR3 sequence is CSAIAGGFYNEQFF. The CDR3 DNA sequence: TGCAGTGCTATAGCGGGAGGGTTCTACAATGAGCAGTTCTTC.

CDR3 DNA: TGCGCCAGCAGCTTGATCAGCGGGAGCAGTCAAGAGACCCAGTACTTC. Encoded protein: CASSLISGSSQETQYF. This chain joins TRBV5-1 and TRBJ2-5, with 8 nucleotides matching TRBD2. CDR3 length: 16 amino acids. Germline CDR1 is SGHRS and CDR2 is YFSETQ. V shed 1 base and J 2 bases; nucleotides not matched to a gene: 7.

The chain combines TRBV2 with TRBJ2-7, with D possibly matching TRBD1 (6 bases). The CDR3 has 12 amino acids. The germline V gene has CDR1 SNHLY and CDR2 FYNNEI. With 8 bases removed from V and 0 bases from J, the gap between germline ends came to 8 bases. The DNA for the CDR3 is TGTGCCAGCCGGGACAACTCCTACGAGCAGTACTTC. Protein: CASRDNSYEQYF.

The chain recombines TRBV24-1 with TRBJ2-7; TRBD1 agrees at 9 bases. CDR1 and CDR2 (germline): KGHDR, SFDVKD. The CDR3 runs 15 residues. Trimming at V came to 4 bases and at J to 5 bases, leaving 8 bases not matched to a gene. CDR3 DNA sequence: TGTGCCACCAGTGACCCGGGACAGGGTAAGAACGAGCAGTACTTC. Translating it yields CATSDPGQGKNEQYF.

This clonotype has ten or more counts. V is TRBV12-3 or TRBV12-4 and J is TRBJ2-1, with D unresolved. Trimming removed 3 bases from V and 5 bases from J, with 11 bases in between. CDR3 length: 14 residues. CDR3 in amino acids: CASSFQPQNNEQFF. The CDR3 DNA follows: TGTGCCAGCAGTTTTCAGCCCCAAAACAATGAGCAGTTCTTC.

Many counts were recorded for this clonotype. The J gene is TRBJ2-1, the V gene TRBV29-1; a weak D match, TRBD1 (6 bases). CDR3 length equals 18 residues. The germline V gene encodes CDR1 SQVTM and CDR2 ANQGSEA. Deletions cut 4 bases from V and 5 bases from J, with 27 bases between. The CDR3 nucleotides are TGCAGCGTTGGTTTCCCGCTCCAGGGGAAAACGGACCACAATGAGCAGTTCTTC. Protein product: CSVGFPLQGKTDHNEQFF.

The chain is built from TRBV12-3 or TRBV12-4 and TRBJ1-5, with 9 nucleotides matching TRBD1. The CDR3 totals 17 residues. Trimming cost V 4 bases and J 0 bases; bases outside gene matches: 7. CDR3 in DNA: TGTGCCAGCAGTTCCGGGACAGGGCTCTATAGCAATCAGCCCCAGCATTTT. It encodes CASSSGTGLYSNQPQHF.

The chain links TRBV20-1 to TRBJ1-2; D may be TRBD1 (6 bases). CDR3 length: 12 residues. CDR1 is DFQATT and CDR2 is SNEGSKA in the germline V gene (reference sequence). The chain's CDR3 is CRAGGLNYGYTF. DNA for the CDR3: TGCAGGGCTGGGGGGCTTAACTATGGCTACACCTTC.